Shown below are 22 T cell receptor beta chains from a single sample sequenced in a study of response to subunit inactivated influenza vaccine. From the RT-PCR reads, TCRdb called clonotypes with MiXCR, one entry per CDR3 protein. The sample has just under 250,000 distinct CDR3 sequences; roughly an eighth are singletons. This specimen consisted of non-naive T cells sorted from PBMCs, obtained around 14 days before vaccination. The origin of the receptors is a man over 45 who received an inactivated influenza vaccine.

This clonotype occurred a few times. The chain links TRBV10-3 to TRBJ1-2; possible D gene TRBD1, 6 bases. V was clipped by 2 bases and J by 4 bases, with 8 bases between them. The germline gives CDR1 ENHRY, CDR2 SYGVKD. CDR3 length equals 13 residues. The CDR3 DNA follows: TGTGCCATCAGTGAGGACAGGACCTATGGCTACACCTTC. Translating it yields CAISEDRTYGYTF.

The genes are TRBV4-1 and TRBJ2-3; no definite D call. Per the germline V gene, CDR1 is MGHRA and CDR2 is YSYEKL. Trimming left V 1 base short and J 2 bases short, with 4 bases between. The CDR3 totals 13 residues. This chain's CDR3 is CASSQANTDTQYF. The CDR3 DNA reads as TGCGCCAGCAGCCAAGCAAACACAGATACGCAGTATTTT.

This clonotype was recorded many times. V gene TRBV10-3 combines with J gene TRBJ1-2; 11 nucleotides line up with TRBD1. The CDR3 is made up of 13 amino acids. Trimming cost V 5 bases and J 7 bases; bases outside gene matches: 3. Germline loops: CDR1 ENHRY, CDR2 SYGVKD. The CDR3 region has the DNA TGTGCCATCAGTCCCGGGACAGGGGGTGGCTACACCTTC. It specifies CAISPGTGGGYTF.

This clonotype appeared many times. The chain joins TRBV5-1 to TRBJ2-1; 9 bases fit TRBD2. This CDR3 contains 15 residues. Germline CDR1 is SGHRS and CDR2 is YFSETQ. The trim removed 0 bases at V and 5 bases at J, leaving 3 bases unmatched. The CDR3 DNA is TGCGCCAGCAGCTTGGTGACTAGCGGTAACAATGAGCAGTTCTTC. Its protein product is CASSLVTSGNNEQFF.

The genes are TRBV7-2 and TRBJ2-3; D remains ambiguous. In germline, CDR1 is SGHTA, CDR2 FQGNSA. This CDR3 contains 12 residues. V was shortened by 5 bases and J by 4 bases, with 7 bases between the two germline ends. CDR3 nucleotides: TGTGCCAGCAGCCCCCGGTCAGATACGCAGTATTTT. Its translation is CASSPRSDTQYF.

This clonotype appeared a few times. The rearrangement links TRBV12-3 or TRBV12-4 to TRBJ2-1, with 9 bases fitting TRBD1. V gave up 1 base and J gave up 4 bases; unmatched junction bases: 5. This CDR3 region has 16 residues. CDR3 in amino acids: CASSLVGDRVYNEQFF. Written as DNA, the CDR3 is TGTGCCAGCAGTTTAGTTGGGGACAGGGTATACAATGAGCAGTTCTTC.

In nucleotides, the CDR3 is TGTGCCAGCAGGGTGGGACTAGCGACCTACAATGAGCAGTTCTTC. It translates to CASRVGLATYNEQFF. V gene TRBV6-2 or TRBV6-3 combines with J gene TRBJ2-1; 10 nucleotides align to TRBD2. The J segment lost 2 bases and the V segment lost 6 bases, leaving 4 bases of the junction unmatched. The CDR3 is 15 residues long. Looked up from germline, CDR1 is MNHEY and CDR2 is SVGEGT.

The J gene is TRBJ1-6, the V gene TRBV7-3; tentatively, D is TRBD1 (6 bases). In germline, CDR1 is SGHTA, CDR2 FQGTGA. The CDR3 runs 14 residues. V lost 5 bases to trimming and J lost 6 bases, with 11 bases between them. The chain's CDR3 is CASSKQGFNSPLHF. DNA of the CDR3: TGTGCCAGCAGCAAACAGGGTTTTAATTCACCCCTCCACTTT.

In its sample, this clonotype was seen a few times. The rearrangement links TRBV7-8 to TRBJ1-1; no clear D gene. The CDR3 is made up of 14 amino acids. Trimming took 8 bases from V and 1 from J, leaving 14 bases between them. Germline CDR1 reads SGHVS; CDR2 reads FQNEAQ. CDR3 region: CASGKTIPNTEAFF. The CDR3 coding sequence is TGTGCCAGCGGAAAGACTATACCGAACACTGAAGCTTTCTTT.

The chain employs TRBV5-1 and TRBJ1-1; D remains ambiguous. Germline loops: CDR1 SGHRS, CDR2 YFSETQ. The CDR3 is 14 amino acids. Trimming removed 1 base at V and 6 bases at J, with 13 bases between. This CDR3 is CASSLMGVGPEAFF. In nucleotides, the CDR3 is TGCGCCAGCAGCTTGATGGGAGTAGGACCTGAAGCTTTCTTT.

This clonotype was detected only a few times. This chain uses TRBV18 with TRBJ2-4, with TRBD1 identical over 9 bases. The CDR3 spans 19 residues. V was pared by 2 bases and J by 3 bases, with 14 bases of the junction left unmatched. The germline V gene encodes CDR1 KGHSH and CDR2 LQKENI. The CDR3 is CASSPLAFGTGNVKNIQYF. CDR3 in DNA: TGTGCCAGCTCACCATTAGCGTTCGGGACAGGGAATGTCAAAAACATTCAGTACTTC.

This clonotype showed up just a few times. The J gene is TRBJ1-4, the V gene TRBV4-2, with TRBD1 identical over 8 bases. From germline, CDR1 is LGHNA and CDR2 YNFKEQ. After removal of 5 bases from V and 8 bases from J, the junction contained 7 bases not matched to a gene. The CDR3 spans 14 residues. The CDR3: CASSGRAGGEKLFF. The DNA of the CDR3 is TGTGCCAGCAGCGGCCGGGCAGGGGGCGAAAAACTGTTTTTT.

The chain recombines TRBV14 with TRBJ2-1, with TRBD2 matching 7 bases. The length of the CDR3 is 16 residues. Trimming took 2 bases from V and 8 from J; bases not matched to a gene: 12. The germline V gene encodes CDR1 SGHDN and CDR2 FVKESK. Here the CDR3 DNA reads TGTGCCAGCAGCCAATTGGCTGGACTAGGTGGCGATGAGCAGTTCTTC. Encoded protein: CASSQLAGLGGDEQFF.

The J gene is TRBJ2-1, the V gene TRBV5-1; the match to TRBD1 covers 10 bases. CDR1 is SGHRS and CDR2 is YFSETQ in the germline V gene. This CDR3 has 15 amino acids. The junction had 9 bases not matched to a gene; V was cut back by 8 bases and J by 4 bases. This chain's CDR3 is CASLKGDRGYNEQFF. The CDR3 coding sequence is TGCGCCAGTCTGAAAGGGGACAGGGGTTACAATGAGCAGTTCTTC. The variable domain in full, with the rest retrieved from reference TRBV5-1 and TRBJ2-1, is KAGVTQTPRYLIKTRGQQVTLSCSPISGHRSVSWYQQTPGQGLQFLFEYFSETQRNKGNFPGRFSGRQFSNSRSEMNVSTLELGDSALYLCASLKGDRGYNEQFFGPGTRLTVL.

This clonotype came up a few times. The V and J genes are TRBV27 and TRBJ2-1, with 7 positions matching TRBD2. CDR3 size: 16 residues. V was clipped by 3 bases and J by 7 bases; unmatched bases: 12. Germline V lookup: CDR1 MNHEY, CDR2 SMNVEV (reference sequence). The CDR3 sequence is CASSLRLADLGNEQFF. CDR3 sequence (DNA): TGTGCCAGCAGTTTGCGCCTAGCGGATTTGGGGAATGAGCAGTTCTTC.

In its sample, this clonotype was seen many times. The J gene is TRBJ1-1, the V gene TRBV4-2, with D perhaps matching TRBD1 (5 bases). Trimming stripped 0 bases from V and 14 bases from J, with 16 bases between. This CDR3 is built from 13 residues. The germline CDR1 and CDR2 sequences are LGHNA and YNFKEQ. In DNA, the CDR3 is TGTGCCAGCAGCCAAGATCAGGGAGAGAGTTGCTTCTTT. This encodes CASSQDQGESCFF.

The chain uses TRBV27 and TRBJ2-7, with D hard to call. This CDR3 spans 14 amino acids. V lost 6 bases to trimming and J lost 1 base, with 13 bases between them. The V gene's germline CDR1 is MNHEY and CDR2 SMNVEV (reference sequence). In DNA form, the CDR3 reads TGTGCCAGCAGGCCAACGGCCTTTTCCTACGAGCAGTACTTC. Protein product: CASRPTAFSYEQYF.

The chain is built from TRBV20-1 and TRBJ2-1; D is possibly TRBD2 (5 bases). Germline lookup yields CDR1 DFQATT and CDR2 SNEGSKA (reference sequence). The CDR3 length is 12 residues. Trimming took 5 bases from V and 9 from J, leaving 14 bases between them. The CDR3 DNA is TGCAGTGCTTTAACTAGAAATAGTGAGCAGTTCTTC. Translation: CSALTRNSEQFF.

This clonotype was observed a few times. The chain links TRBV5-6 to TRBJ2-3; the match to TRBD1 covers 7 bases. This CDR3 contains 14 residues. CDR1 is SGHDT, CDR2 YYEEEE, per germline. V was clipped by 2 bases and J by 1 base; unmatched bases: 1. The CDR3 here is CASSFTGGTDTQYF. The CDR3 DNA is TGTGCCAGCAGCTTCACAGGGGGCACAGATACGCAGTATTTT.

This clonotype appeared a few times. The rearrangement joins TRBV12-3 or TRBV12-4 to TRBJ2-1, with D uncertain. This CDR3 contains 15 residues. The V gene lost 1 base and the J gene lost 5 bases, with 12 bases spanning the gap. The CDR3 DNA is TGTGCCAGCAGTTTAGGGCAGGTGAAACACAATGAGCAGTTCTTC. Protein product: CASSLGQVKHNEQFF.

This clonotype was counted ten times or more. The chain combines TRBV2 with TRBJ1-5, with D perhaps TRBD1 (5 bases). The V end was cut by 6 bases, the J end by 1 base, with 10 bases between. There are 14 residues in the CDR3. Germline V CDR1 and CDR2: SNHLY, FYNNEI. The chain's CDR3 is CASRVGLSNQPQHF. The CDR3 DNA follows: TGTGCCAGCAGAGTGGGACTAAGCAATCAGCCCCAGCATTTT.

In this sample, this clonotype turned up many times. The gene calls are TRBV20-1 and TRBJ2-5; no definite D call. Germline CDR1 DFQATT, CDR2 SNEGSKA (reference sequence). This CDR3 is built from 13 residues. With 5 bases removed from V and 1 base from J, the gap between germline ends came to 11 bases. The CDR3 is CSARPWSQETQYF. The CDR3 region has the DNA TGCAGTGCTCGCCCGTGGAGCCAAGAGACCCAGTACTTC.